This passage covers 21 T cell receptor beta chains from one sample sequenced in a study of cytomegalovirus exposure and HLA in healthy donors. PCR employed 60 Vbeta and 13 Jbeta primers. TCRdb keeps only in-frame clones here, not all; method: immunoSEQ multiplex PCR. The sample records around 190,000 clones, roughly 85% being singletons. Sequences were obtained from PBMCs. The receptors were sampled from a woman in her forties or fifties in good health and CMV-seronegative.

This clone was recorded once. Germline is not matched at one junction end, which may reflect a read error. The genes are TRBV6-1 and TRBJ2-3; no firm D call. Germline assignment: CDR1 MNHNS and CDR2 SASEGT. The CDR3 is 14 residues long. Here the CDR3 reads CASGDGDKADTQYF. In DNA form, the CDR3 reads TGTGCCAGCGGTGATGGTGACAAGGCGGATACGCAGTATTTT.

The rearrangement links TRBV6-6 to TRBJ1-2; possible D gene TRBD1, 6 bases. The CDR3 contains 16 residues. Trimming took 6 bases from V and 1 from J, leaving 18 bases between them. Per germline, CDR1 MNHNY and CDR2 SVGAGI (reference sequence). The CDR3 protein is CASRGPGQGFNYGYTF. In DNA form, the CDR3 reads TGTGCCAGCAGAGGACCGGGACAAGGGTTTAACTATGGCTACACCTTC.

Written as DNA, the CDR3 is TGTGCCAGCAGTTCCCCTGGCGGGACGCGATCCTACGAGCAGTACTTC. Protein: CASSSPGGTRSYEQYF. The gene calls are TRBV28 and TRBJ2-5; a weak D match, TRBD2 (6 bases). With the DNA end fitting TRBJ2-7 better, the J assignment may be wrong. The CDR3 has 16 residues. The germline V gene has CDR1 MDHEN and CDR2 SYDVKM.

The chain uses TRBV27 and TRBJ2-1; TRBD1 matches 8 bases. V dropped 8 bases and J dropped 8; count of bases not matched to a gene: 8. The CDR3 spans 13 residues. Germline V gene lookup returns CDR1 MNHEY and CDR2 SMNVEV (reference sequence). The CDR3 coding sequence is TGTGCCAGCGGACGGACAGGGCTCGATGAGCAGTTCTTC. Its translation is CASGRTGLDEQFF.

The chain combines TRBV25-1 with TRBJ1-2, with no clear D. Trimming shortened V by 4 bases and J by 8 bases, and 14 bases separated the two germline ends. The CDR3 contains 13 residues. Germline CDR1 and CDR2: MGHDK and SYGVNS. The CDR3 DNA is TGTGCCAGCAGTGGTGGGCTTTCGGCGGGCTACACCTTC. Translation: CASSGGLSAGYTF.

The chain carries TRBV27 and TRBJ2-1; TRBD2 agrees at 8 bases. The length of the CDR3 is 15 residues. Germline V gene data show CDR1 as MNHEY and CDR2 as SMNVEV (reference sequence). The V gene end was trimmed by 7 bases and the J gene end by 2 bases; junction bases not matched to a gene: 7. The DNA for the CDR3 is TGTGCCAGCAAGAGATCGGGACTAGCCTACAATGAGCAGTTCTTC. Its translation is CASKRSGLAYNEQFF.

This clone was recorded a few times. This sequence joins TRBV6-5 and TRBJ2-5; 9 nucleotides agree with TRBD1. The J segment lost 7 bases and the V segment lost 0 bases, leaving 9 bases of the junction unmatched. The CDR3 runs to 16 residues. Germline CDR1 reads MNHEY; CDR2 reads SVGAGI. The CDR3 loop is CASSYSFVGQGSTQYF. The DNA of the CDR3 is TGTGCCAGCAGTTACTCGTTCGTGGGACAGGGTTCGACCCAGTACTTC.

This clone is a singleton in its sample. Here the CDR3 DNA reads TGTGCCAGCAGCCCCGGGGTCTCGGGAAGCAATCAGCCCCAGCATTTT. This translates into CASSPGVSGSNQPQHF. V is TRBV11-2 and J is TRBJ1-5; D is ambiguous. V lost 5 bases, J lost 1 base, and 15 bases lay in between. The CDR3 is 16 residues long. Germline V CDR1 and CDR2: SGHAT, FQNNGV.

CDR3 in DNA: TGTGCCAGCAGCTTGGGCAACGGGGATGAGCAGTTCTTC. Its translation is CASSLGNGDEQFF. J is TRBJ2-1 and V is TRBV5-4; D is possibly TRBD2 (5 bases). The V gene's germline CDR1 is SGHNT and CDR2 YYREEE (reference sequence). The CDR3 runs to 13 residues. Trimming shortened V by 0 bases and J by 8 bases, and 9 bases separated the two germline ends.

This chain connects TRBV19 to TRBJ2-7, with 10 bases matching TRBD2. V trimming: 5 bases; J trimming: 3 bases; junction bases outside the gene matches: 7. This CDR3 spans 15 amino acids. CDR1 and CDR2 (germline): LNHDA, SQIVND (reference sequence). The CDR3 nucleotides are TGTGCCAGTAGTTCAGTAGCGGGAGGTTTCTACGAGCAGTACTTC. This translates into CASSSVAGGFYEQYF.

The chain recombines TRBV18 with TRBJ1-2; TRBD1 might be the D (5 bases). Germline values: CDR1 KGHSH, CDR2 LQKENI. The CDR3 contains 12 residues. V gave up 0 bases and J gave up 7 bases, with 6 bases separating them. The CDR3 DNA sequence: TGTGCCAGCTCACCACCAGGGGCTGGCTACACCTTC. Translating gives CASSPPGAGYTF.

The chain joins TRBV11-3 to TRBJ2-1; 16 nucleotides align to TRBD2. Trimming took 5 bases from V and 0 from J; bases not matched to a gene: 4. Germline V CDR1 and CDR2: SGHNT, YENEEA. The CDR3 runs to 18 residues. CDR3 DNA: TGTGCCAGCAGCACGGGACTAGCGGGAGGGCCCTCCTACAATGAGCAGTTCTTC. This codes for CASSTGLAGGPSYNEQFF.

This chain links TRBV6-5 with TRBJ2-2, with a weak D call TRBD2 (5 bases). This CDR3 is 16 amino acids long. The germline V gene has CDR1 MNHEY and CDR2 SVGAGI. Between the trimmed V and J ends, which lost 0 bases and 1 base, there was a span of 9 bases. CDR3 amino acids: CASSYSGLMNTGELFF. The CDR3 bases are TGTGCCAGCAGTTACTCCGGACTTATGAACACCGGGGAGCTGTTTTTT.

This chain links TRBV11-2 with TRBJ2-1; 11 bases fit TRBD1. The CDR3 is 15 amino acids. V shed 5 bases, J shed 7 bases, and the junction held 7 bases outside the gene matches. Germline CDR1 SGHAT, CDR2 FQNNGV. CDR3 region: CASSPGTGGYNEQFF. The CDR3 nucleotides read TGTGCCAGCAGCCCGGGGACAGGGGGATATAATGAGCAGTTCTTC.

The chain carries TRBV4-3 and TRBJ1-2, with D possibly matching TRBD1 (6 bases). Germline CDR1 LGHNA, CDR2 YSLEER. The ends were cut back, 5 bases at V and 5 bases at J, with 12 bases in the middle. The CDR3 has 13 residues. The DNA for the CDR3 is TGCGCCAGCAGCGACTACCAGGGGTATGGCTACACCTTC. Protein: CASSDYQGYGYTF.

The chain combines TRBV5-1 with TRBJ2-1, with TRBD2 identical over 7 bases. In germline, CDR1 is SGHRS, CDR2 YFSETQ. This CDR3 has 13 amino acids. The ends lost 4 bases at V and 5 bases at J; junction bases unmatched: 3. The DNA for the CDR3 is TGCGCCAGCAGCCCTCGGGGGGACAATGAGCAGTTCTTC. Its protein is CASSPRGDNEQFF.

J is TRBJ1-2 and V is TRBV2, with 7 bases fitting TRBD1. CDR3 length: 14 residues. The V gene end was trimmed by 4 bases and the J gene end by 0 bases; junction bases not matched to a gene: 2. Germline assignment: CDR1 SNHLY and CDR2 FYNNEI. Here the CDR3 reads CASSVGQTNYGYTF. The CDR3 nucleotides are TGTGCCAGCAGTGTGGGACAGACTAACTATGGCTACACCTTC.

V gene TRBV9 combines with J gene TRBJ2-7, with a possible D match to TRBD2 (5 bases). The CDR3 loop spans 16 amino acids. V gave up 0 bases and J gave up 2 bases, with 15 bases separating them. Germline-derived CDR1 and CDR2 are SGDLS and YYNGEE. The CDR3 protein is CASSVGTGLLPYEQYF. CDR3 coding DNA: TGTGCCAGCAGCGTAGGGACCGGACTTTTGCCCTACGAGCAGTACTTC.

This clone has only one observation. V usage is TRBV5-1 and J usage is TRBJ2-7; 13 bases agree with TRBD2. The CDR3 is 14 amino acids. The trim removed 4 bases at V and 6 bases at J, leaving 4 bases unmatched. Germline V gene data show CDR1 as SGHRS and CDR2 as YFSETQ. The DNA for the CDR3 is TGCGCCAGCAGCGTGGGACTAGCGGGAATCGAGCAGTACTTC. This sequence encodes CASSVGLAGIEQYF.

The count of this clone is one. The CDR3 is CASSFRGPEAFF. The CDR3 DNA follows: TGTGCCAGCAGTTTCAGGGGGCCTGAAGCTTTCTTT. This chain joins TRBV28 and TRBJ1-1; 8 positions match TRBD1. Germline CDR1 reads MDHEN; CDR2 reads SYDVKM. CDR3 length equals 12 residues. The J segment lost 6 bases and the V segment lost 3 bases, leaving 0 bases of the junction unmatched.

The chain recombines TRBV13 with TRBJ2-7; TRBD2 matches at 9 bases. Looked up from germline, CDR1 is PRHDT and CDR2 is FYEKMQ (reference sequence). The length of the CDR3 is 14 residues. With V trimmed by 5 bases and J by 7 bases, 9 bases remained unmatched. CDR3 residues: CASSPLAGAGEQYF. Here the CDR3 DNA reads TGTGCCAGCAGCCCCTTAGCGGGAGCGGGGGAGCAGTACTTC.